Here is one TCR beta chain with its context. TCR beta CDR3 region amplification was performed from RNA transcripts. Initially, a first-round RT-PCR of the TCR CDR3 employed the HTBI primer set. TCRdb redid the calling of the multiplex PCR reads with MiXCR, one entry per CDR3 protein. The sample carries hundreds of thousands of distinct CDR3 sequences, about 17% recorded once. The junction had 4 bases not matched to a gene; V was cut back by 2 bases and J by 4 bases. The germline CDR1 and CDR2 sequences are MNHEY and SMNVEV (reference sequence). This CDR3 spans 16 amino acids. The data stem from a study of T cells in Graves' hyperthyroidism and ophthalmopathy.

The chain employs TRBV27 and TRBJ2-2; TRBD2 aligns across 10 bases. This clonotype was sampled from a woman aged 50 to 60 with Graves' hyperthyroidism that later progressed to Graves' ophthalmopathy. The sample consisted of blood. CDR3 coding DNA: TGTGCCAGCAGTTTACTAGCGGGGGCGACCACCGGGGAGCTGTTTTTT. Protein product: CASSLLAGATTGELFF.